This T cell receptor (beta chain) comes out of a study of blood T cell repertoires in COVID-19. For the study at large: PBMCs, B-cell-depleted T cells, or T cells provided the cDNA or gDNA that made up the material.

V was shortened by 0 bases and J by 6 bases, with 12 bases between the two germline ends. The CDR3 spans 14 residues. CDR1 SGDLS and CDR2 YYNGEE come from the germline V gene. Original processing methods: For nucleated cells, counts were estimated from reference gene primer amplification. Sequencing used immunoSEQ multiplex PCR; TCRdb keeps in-frame clones, though not all of them. The V and J calls and clone size were taken over from that table, and D and trimming were inferred from the DNA. The sample consists of roughly 230,000 clones, 90% of them appearing once. Seattle cases were enrolled at active infection and followed longitudinally.

The TCR originated in a woman aged 60 to 75 with COVID-19, enrolled during active disease. The chain links TRBV9 to TRBJ1-1; no clear D. The sequenced material came from peripheral blood. The CDR3 DNA reads TGTGCCAGCAGCGTAGACGGGAAGCGGGCTGAAGCTTTCTTT. It codes for CASSVDGKRAEAFF.